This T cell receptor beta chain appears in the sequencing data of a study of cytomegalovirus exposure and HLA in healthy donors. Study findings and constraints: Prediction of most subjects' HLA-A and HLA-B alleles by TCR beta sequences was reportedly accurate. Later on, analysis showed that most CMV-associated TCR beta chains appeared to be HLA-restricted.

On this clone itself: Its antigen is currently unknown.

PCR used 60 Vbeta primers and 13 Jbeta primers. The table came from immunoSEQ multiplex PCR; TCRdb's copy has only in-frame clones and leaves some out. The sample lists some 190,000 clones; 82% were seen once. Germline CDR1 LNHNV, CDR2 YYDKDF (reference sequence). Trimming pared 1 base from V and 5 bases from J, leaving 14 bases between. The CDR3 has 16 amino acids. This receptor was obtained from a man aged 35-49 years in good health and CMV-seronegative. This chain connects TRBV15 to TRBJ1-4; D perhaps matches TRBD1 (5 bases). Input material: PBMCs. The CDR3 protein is CATSRVAAGGNEKLFF. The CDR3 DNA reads TGTGCCACCAGCAGAGTGGCCGCGGGGGGAAATGAAAAACTGTTTTTT.